Listed here is a single T cell receptor (beta chain). The antigen is unknown. TCR beta CDR3 was sequenced at survey depth on immunoSEQ. Repertoires were generated with immunoSEQ multiplex PCR, while TCRdb's copy carries only in-frame clones and drops some. This table has 6,000 to 8,000 clones, 60% to 75% appearing once. The sample is drawn from a study of CD8 T cell repertoires and HIV-1 epitope variants. Study-level information: T cells were stimulated with Twenty-five Gag and Nef peptides separately. The baseline condition was 1M T cells left uncultured. Tested: three Gag epitope families, Nef HW9 and YT9.

The CDR3 sequence is 15 residues long. Trimming left V 0 bases short and J 8 bases short, with 13 bases between. CDR1 is ENHRY and CDR2 is SYGVKD in the germline V gene. This chain joins TRBV10-3 and TRBJ1-4, with D possibly TRBD1 on 5 matching bases. This receptor was identified in a male donor with HIV. Input material: cultured CD8+ T cells derived from PBMCs. As DNA, the CDR3 is TGTGCCATCAGTGAGTCGGATGGGGGATGGGAAAAACTGTTTTTT. The encoded protein is CAISESDGGWEKLFF.